This TCR beta chain was captured by sequencing in a study of cytomegalovirus exposure and HLA in healthy donors. Study at large: Approximately 200 million T cells yielded fewer than 120 million unique TCR beta sequences in earlier analysis.

In the PCR, 60 Vbeta and 13 Jbeta primers were used. Method: immunoSEQ multiplex PCR; TCRdb's copy keeps in-frame clones and lacks some. The profile covers 100,000 to 150,000 clones, with roughly 80% appearing a single time and 1% to 1.5% taken by the ten largest. This clone has just a few counts. Its target is unknown. Overall study findings and caveats: Because they were indistinguishable, some V segments, including TRBV6-2 and TRBV6-3, were excluded.

This CDR3 region has 15 residues. The V end was cut by 0 bases, the J end by 6 bases, with 14 bases between. Germline CDR1 SEHNR, CDR2 FQNEAQ (reference sequence). The clonotype comes from a boy between 10 and 17 years old in good health and CMV-seronegative. What was sequenced was PBMCs. The V gene is TRBV7-9, the J gene TRBJ1-1; D call uncertain. This CDR3 reads CASSLARVAGPEAFF. The CDR3 nucleotides are TGTGCCAGCAGCTTAGCACGGGTCGCCGGCCCTGAAGCTTTCTTT.